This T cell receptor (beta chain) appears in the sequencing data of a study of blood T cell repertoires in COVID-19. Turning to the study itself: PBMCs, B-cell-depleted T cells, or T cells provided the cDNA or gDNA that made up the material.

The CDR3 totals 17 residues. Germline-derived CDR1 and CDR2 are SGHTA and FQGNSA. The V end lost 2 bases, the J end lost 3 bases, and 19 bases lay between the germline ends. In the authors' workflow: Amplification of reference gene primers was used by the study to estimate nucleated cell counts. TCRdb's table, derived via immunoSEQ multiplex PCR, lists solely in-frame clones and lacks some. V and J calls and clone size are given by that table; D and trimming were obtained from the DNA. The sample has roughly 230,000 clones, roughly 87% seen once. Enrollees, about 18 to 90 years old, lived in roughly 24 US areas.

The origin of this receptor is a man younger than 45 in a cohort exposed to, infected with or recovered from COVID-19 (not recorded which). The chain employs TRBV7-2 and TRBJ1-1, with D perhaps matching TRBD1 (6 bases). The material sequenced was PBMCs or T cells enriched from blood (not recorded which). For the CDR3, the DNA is TGTGCCAGCAGCTTAAATATAAGGGGGGGCTGGCACACTGAAGCTTTCTTT. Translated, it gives CASSLNIRGGWHTEAFF.